This TCR beta chain came from a study of blood T cells in healthy people across ages. Looked up from germline, CDR1 is SGHAT and CDR2 is FQNNGV. There are 17 residues in the CDR3. V lost 5 bases and J 2 bases, leaving 22 bases between the germline ends. Primed by a sample-barcoded 5' primer and a J-beta primer mix, a second PCR proceeded for roughly 6 to 12 cycles. TCRdb reanalysed the 5' RACE reads using MiXCR and keeps one entry per CDR3 protein. The sample contains about 1.6 million distinct CDR3 sequences, roughly 32% of which appear only once. This clonotype was counted only a few times. This TCR was sampled from a woman aged 25 to 45 in good health. The sample consisted of blood. This sequence joins TRBV11-2 and TRBJ2-7; the D gene is possibly TRBD1 (5 bases). In DNA, the CDR3 is TGTGCCAGCAGCCCCCTATTAGACAGCGAGACAGCCTACGAGCAGTACTTC. Translating gives CASSPLLDSETAYEQYF.